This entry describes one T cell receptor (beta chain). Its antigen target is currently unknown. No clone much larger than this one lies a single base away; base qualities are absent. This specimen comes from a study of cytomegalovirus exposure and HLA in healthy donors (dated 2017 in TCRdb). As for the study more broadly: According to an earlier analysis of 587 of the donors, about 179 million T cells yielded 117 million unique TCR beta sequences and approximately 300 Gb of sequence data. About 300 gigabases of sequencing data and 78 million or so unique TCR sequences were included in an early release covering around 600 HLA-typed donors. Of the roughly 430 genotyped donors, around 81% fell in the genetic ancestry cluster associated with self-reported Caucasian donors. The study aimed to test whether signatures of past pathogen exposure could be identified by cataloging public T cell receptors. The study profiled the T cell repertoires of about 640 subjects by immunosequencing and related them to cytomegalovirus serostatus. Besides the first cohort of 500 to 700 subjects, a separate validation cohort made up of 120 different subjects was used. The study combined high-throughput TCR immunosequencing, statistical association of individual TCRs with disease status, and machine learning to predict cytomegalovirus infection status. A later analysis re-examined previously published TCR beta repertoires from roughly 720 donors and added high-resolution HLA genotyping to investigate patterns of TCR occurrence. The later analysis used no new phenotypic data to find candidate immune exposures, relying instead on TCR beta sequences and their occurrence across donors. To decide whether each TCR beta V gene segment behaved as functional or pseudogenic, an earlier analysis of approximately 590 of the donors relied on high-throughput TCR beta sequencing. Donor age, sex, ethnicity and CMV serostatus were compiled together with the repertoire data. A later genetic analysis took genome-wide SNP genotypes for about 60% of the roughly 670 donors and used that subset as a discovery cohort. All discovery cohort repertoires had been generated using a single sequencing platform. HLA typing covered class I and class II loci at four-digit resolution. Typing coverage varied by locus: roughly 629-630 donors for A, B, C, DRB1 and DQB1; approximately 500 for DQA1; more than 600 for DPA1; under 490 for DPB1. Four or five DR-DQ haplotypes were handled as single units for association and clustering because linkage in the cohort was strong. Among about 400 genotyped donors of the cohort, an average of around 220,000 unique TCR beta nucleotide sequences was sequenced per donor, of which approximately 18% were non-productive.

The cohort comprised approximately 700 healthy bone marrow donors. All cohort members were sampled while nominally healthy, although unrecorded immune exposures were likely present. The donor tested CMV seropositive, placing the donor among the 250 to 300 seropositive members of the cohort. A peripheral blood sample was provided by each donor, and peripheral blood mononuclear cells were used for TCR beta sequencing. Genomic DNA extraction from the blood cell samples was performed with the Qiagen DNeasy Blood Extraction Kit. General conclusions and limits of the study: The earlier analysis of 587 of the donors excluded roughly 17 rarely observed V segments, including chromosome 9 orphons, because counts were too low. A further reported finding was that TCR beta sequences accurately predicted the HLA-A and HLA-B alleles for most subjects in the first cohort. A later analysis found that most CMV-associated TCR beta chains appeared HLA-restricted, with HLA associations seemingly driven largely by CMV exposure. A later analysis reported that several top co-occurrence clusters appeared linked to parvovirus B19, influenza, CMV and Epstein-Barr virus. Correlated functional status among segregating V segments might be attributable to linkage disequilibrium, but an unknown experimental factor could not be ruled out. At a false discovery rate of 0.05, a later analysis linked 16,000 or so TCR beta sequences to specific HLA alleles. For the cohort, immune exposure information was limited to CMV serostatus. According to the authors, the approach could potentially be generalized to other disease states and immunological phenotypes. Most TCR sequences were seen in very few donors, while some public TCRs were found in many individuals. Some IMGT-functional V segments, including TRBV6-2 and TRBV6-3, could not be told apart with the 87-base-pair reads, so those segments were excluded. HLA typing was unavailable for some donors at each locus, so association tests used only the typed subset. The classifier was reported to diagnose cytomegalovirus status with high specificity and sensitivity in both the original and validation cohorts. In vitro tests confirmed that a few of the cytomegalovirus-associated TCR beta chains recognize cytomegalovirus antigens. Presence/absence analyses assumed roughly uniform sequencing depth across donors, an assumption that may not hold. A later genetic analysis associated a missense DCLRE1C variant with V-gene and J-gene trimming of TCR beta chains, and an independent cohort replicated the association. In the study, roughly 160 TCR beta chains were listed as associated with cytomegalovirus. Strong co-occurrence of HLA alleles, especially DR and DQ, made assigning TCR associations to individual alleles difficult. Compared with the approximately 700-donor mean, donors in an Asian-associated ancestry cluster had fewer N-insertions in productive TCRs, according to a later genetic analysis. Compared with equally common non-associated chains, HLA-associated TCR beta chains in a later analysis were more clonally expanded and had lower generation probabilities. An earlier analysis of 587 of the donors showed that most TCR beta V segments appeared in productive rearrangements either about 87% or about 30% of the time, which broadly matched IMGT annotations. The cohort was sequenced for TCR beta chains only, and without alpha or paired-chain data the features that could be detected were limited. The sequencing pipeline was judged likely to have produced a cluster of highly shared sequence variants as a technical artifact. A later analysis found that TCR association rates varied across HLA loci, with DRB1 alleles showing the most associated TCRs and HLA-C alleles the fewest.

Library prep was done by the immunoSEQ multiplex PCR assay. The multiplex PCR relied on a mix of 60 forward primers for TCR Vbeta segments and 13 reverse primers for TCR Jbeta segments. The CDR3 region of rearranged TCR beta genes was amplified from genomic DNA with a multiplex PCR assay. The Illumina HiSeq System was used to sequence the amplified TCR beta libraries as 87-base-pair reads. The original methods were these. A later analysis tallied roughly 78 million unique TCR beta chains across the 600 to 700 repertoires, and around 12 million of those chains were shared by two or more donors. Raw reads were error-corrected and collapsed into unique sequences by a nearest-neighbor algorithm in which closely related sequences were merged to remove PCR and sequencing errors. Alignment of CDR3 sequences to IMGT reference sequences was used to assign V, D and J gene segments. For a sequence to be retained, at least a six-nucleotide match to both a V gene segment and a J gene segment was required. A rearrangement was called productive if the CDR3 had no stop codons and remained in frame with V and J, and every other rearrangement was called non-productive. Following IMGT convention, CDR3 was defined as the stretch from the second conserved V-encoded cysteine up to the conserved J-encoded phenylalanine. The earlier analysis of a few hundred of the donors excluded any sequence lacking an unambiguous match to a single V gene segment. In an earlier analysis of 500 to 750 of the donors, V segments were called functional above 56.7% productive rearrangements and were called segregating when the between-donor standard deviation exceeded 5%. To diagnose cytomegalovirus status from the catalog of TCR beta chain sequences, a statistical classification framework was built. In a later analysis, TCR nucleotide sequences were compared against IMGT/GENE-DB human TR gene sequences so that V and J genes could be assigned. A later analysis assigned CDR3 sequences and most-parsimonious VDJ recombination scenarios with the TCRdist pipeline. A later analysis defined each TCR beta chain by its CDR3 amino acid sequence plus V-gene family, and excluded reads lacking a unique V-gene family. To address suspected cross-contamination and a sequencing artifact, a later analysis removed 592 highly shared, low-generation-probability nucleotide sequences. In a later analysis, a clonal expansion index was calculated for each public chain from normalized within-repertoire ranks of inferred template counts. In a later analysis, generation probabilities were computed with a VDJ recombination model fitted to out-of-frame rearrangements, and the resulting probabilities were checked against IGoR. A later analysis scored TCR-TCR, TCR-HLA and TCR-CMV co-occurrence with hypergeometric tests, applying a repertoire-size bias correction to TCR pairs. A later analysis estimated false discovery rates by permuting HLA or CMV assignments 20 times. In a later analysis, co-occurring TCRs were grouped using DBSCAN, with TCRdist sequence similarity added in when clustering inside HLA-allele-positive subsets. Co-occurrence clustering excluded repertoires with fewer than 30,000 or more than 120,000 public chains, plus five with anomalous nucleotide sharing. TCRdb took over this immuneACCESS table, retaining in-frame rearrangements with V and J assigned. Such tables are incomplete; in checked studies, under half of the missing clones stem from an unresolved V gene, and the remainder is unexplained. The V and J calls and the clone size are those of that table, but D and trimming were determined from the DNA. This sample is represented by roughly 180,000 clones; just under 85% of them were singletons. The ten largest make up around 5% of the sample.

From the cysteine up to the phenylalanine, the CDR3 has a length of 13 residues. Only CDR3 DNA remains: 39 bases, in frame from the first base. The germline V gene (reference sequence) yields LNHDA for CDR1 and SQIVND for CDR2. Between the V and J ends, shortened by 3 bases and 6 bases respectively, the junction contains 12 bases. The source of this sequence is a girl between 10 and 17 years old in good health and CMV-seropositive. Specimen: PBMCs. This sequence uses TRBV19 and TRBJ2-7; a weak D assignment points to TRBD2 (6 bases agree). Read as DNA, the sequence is TGTGCCAGTAGTATTCGGGGGTCGAGCGAGCAGTACTTC. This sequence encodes CASSIRGSSEQYF.